The TCR beta chain under discussion was sequenced for a study of CD8+ T cells in alopecia areata. Study background: The drug, oral tofacitinib, was given to treated patients at 5 to 10 mg twice daily. Points from the study as a whole: Lesional tissue from the scalp (especially in alopecia totalis/universalis) showed higher clonality than normal scalp. TCRs were shared less clearly across patients than in mice, possibly for HLA-related reasons. Sequence data from scalp samples additionally include resident alphabeta T cells of normal skin.

The authors extracted RNA and reverse transcribed it into cDNA as the sequencing template. The assay was immunoSEQ multiplex PCR, and TCRdb's table has in-frame clones only and misses some. The repertoire holds 140,000 to 150,000 clones, with around 60% as singletons. Only a few counts were recorded for this clone. Its antigen is not identified. The sample was CD4+ T cells sorted from blood, taken at week 0. The sequence was obtained from a human donor with alopecia areata.

The CDR3 region is CASSLEGGLYYGYTF. For the CDR3, the DNA is TGTGCCAGCAGTTTGGAAGGGGGCTTATACTATGGCTACACCTTC. The J gene is TRBJ1-2, the V gene TRBV27; 7 positions agree with TRBD1. Germline-derived CDR1 and CDR2 are MNHEY and SMNVEV (reference sequence). This CDR3 has 15 amino acids. Trimming cost V 3 bases and J 3 bases; bases outside gene matches: 7.